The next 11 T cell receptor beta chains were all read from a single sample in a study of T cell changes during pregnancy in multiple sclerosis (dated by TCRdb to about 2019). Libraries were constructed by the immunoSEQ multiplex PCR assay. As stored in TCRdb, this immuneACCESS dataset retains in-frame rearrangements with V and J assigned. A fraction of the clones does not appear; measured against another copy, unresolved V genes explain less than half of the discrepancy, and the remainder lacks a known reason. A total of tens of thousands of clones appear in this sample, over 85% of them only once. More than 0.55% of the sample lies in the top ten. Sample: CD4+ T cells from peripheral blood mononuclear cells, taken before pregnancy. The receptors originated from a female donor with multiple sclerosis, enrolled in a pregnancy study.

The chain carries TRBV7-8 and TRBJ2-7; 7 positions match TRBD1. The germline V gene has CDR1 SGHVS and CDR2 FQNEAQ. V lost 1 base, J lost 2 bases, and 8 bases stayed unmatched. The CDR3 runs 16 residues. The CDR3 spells CASSLGGRQGAYEQYF. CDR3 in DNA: TGTGCCAGCAGCTTAGGGGGGAGACAGGGTGCCTACGAGCAGTACTTC.

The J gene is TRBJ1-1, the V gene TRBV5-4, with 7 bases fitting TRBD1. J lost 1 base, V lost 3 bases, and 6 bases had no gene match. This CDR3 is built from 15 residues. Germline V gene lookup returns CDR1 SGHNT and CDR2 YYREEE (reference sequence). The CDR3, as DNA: TGTGCCAGCAGCTCTCCTCGGACAGGGAACACTGAAGCTTTCTTT. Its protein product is CASSSPRTGNTEAFF.

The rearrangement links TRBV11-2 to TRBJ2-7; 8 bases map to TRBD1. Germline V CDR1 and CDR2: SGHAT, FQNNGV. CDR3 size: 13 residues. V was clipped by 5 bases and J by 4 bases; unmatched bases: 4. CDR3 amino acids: CASSRDRIYEQYF. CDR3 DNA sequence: TGTGCCAGCAGCCGGGACAGGATTTACGAGCAGTACTTC.

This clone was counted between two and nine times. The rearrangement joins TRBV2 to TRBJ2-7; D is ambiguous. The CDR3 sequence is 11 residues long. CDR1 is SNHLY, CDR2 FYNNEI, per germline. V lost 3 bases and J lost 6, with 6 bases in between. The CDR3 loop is CASSDYSEQYF. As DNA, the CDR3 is TGTGCCAGCAGTGATTACTCCGAGCAGTACTTC.

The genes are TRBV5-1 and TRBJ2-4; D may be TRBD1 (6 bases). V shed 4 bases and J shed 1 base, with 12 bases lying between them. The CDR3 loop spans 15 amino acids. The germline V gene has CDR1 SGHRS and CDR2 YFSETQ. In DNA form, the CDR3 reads TGCGCCAGCAGCGACAGGCCGACGGCCAAAAACATTCAGTACTTC. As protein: CASSDRPTAKNIQYF.

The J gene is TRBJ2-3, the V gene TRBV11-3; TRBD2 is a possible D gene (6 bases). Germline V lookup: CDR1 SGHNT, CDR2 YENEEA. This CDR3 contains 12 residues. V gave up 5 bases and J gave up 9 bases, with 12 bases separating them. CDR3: CASSPDGGTQYF. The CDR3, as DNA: TGTGCCAGCAGCCCCGATGGGGGGACGCAGTATTTT.

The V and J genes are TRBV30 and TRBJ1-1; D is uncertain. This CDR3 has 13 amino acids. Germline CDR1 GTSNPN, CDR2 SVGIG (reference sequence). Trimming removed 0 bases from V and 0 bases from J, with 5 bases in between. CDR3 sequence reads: CAWSVLLNTEAFF. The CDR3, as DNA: TGTGCCTGGAGTGTTCTCCTGAACACTGAAGCTTTCTTT.

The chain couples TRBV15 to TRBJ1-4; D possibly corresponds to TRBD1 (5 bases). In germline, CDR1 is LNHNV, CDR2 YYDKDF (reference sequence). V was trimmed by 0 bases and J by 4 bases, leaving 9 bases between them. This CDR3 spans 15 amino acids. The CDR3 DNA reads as TGTGCCACCAGCAGAGATGGCAGGGTTAATGAAAAACTGTTTTTT. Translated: CATSRDGRVNEKLFF.

This chain's CDR3 is CASSLVRGGTPGELFF. DNA for the CDR3: TGCGCCAGCAGCTTGGTGCGGGGGGGCACGCCCGGGGAGCTGTTTTTT. J is TRBJ2-2 and V is TRBV5-1, with 9 bases aligning to TRBD2. V lost 0 bases to trimming and J lost 6 bases; unmatched junction nucleotides: 6. CDR1 SGHRS and CDR2 YFSETQ come from the germline V gene. CDR3 length equals 16 residues.

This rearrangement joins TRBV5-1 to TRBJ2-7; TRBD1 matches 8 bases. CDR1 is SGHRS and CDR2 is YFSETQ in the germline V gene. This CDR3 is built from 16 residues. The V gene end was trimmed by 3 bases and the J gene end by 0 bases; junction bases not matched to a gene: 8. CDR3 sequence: CASSSRTGMYSYEQYF. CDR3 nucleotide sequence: TGCGCCAGCAGCTCCAGGACAGGGATGTACTCCTACGAGCAGTACTTC.

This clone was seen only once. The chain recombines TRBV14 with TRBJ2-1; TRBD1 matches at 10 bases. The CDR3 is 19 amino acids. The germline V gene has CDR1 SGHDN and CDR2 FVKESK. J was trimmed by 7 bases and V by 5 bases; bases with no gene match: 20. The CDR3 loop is CASSERGFTGTGVGNEQFF. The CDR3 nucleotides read TGTGCCAGCAGCGAGAGGGGGTTTACCGGGACAGGGGTCGGGAATGAGCAGTTCTTC.